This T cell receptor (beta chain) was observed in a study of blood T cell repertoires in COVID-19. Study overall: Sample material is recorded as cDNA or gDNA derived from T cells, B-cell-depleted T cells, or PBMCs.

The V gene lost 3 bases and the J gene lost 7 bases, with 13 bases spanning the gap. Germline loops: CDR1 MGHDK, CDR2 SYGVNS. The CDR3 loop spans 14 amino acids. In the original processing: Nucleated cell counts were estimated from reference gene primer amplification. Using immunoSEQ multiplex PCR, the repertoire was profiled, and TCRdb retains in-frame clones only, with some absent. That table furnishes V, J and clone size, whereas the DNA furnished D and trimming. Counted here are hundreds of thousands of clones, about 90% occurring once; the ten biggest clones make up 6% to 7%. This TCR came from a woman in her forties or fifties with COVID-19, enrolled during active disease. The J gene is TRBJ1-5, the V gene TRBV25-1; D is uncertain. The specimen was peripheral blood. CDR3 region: CASSELTLTQPQHF. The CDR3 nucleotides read TGTGCCAGCAGTGAGCTTACTCTAACCCAGCCCCAGCATTTT.